Ten or more counts support the clone carrying this T cell receptor (beta chain). Unique molecular identifiers were used in preparing the TCRbeta library. TCRdb re-called the PCR reads through MiXCR, storing one row per CDR3 protein. Of about 610,000 distinct CDR3 sequences listed, 8% to 11% are singletons. The CDR3 runs 14 residues. J gave up 4 bases and V 1 base, and 3 bases lay outside the gene matches. The germline CDR1 and CDR2 sequences are DFQATT and SNEGSKA (reference sequence). The data were obtained in a study of T-cell reconstitution after alpha-beta-depleted transplantation in children. The V gene is TRBV20-1, the J gene TRBJ2-2; 7 bases line up with TRBD2. Source: PBMCs from the stem cell graft donor, taken from the stem cell graft. The clonotype originates from a human donor who donated a stem cell graft to a child with acute myeloid leukemia. The CDR3 bases are TGCAGTGCTAGAGGTAGCGGGTCCACCGGGGAGCTGTTTTTT. Its translation is CSARGSGSTGELFF.